These 17 T cell receptor beta chains share one sample of origin, sequenced in a study of T cell clones after liver transplantation. Assay: immunoSEQ multiplex PCR; the TCRdb copy retains only in-frame clones and omits some. Seen here are 85,000 to 130,000 clones, around four fifths observed once, and the top ten hold about 0.89%. The specimen comprised CD4+ T cells from blood, sampled before liver transplant. All receptors come from a human donor who received a liver transplant.

The chain joins TRBV27 to TRBJ2-7; TRBD2 might be the D (6 bases). Trimming took 4 bases from V and 2 from J, leaving 21 bases between them. Germline-derived CDR1 and CDR2 are MNHEY and SMNVEV (reference sequence). CDR3 length: 17 residues. The DNA for the CDR3 is TGTGCCAGCAGTTCCCACCGACTGACTAGTCGTGCCTACGAGCAGTACTTC. This gives the protein CASSSHRLTSRAYEQYF.

The chain employs TRBV27 and TRBJ1-4; 9 nucleotides agree with TRBD1. This CDR3 spans 14 amino acids. V shed 5 bases, J shed 7 bases, and the junction held 5 bases outside the gene matches. The germline gives CDR1 MNHEY, CDR2 SMNVEV (reference sequence). CDR3 protein: CASSRGQGGEKLFF. DNA of the CDR3: TGTGCCAGCAGTAGGGGACAGGGAGGTGAAAAACTGTTTTTT.

J is TRBJ2-3 and V is TRBV11-1; D might be TRBD2 (7 bases). Trimming took 5 bases from V and 2 from J, leaving 17 bases between them. Germline CDR1 and CDR2: SGHAT and FQDESV (reference sequence). The CDR3 runs 16 residues. In DNA, the CDR3 is TGTGCCAGCAGCCCCAGTCGGGGGGCCCTCACAGATACGCAGTATTTT. As protein: CASSPSRGALTDTQYF.

The chain is built from TRBV5-1 and TRBJ1-1; no clear D. Germline CDR1 reads SGHRS; CDR2 reads YFSETQ. V lost 4 bases to trimming and J lost 4 bases, with 17 bases between them. The CDR3 runs to 15 residues. The CDR3, as DNA: TGCGCCAGCAGCCCGGAGAGCCTGGTGGGCACTGAAGCTTTCTTT. It translates to CASSPESLVGTEAFF.

The chain has TRBV11-2 and TRBJ2-1, with 10 positions matching TRBD1. The CDR3 is made up of 16 amino acids. Germline V gene sequence: CDR1 SGHAT, CDR2 FQNNGV. V trimming: 8 bases; J trimming: 7 bases; junction bases outside the gene matches: 14. This chain's CDR3 is CASRDRGEPETNEQFF. In nucleotides, the CDR3 is TGTGCCAGCCGGGACAGGGGTGAGCCCGAGACAAATGAGCAGTTCTTC.

V gene TRBV29-1 combines with J gene TRBJ1-4, with D perhaps TRBD1 (6 bases). V lost 7 bases to trimming and J lost 7 bases, with 19 bases between them. This CDR3 comprises 14 residues. The V gene's germline CDR1 is SQVTM and CDR2 ANQGSEA. Written as DNA, the CDR3 is TGCAGCGCCTTGGGGGGCTCTACGGCTGAAAAACTGTTTTTT. It codes for CSALGGSTAEKLFF. The full variable domain, its missing parts supplied by reference TRBV29-1 and TRBJ1-4, is SAVISQKPSRDICQRGTSLTIQCQVDSQVTMMFWYRQQPGQSLTLIATANQGSEATYESGFVIDKFPISRPNLTFSTLTVSNMSPEDSSIYLCSALGGSTAEKLFFGSGTQLSVL.

The chain employs TRBV14 and TRBJ2-3; unclear D gene. The CDR3 has 14 amino acids. V was trimmed by 1 base and J by 2 bases, leaving 7 bases between them. Germline CDR1 reads SGHDN; CDR2 reads FVKESK. In DNA form, the CDR3 reads TGTGCCAGCAGCCAAGTTAGCTACACAGATACGCAGTATTTT. This encodes CASSQVSYTDTQYF.

The V call is TRBV14, the J call TRBJ1-2, with 8 bases matching TRBD1. The CDR3 has 15 amino acids. CDR1 and CDR2 (germline): SGHDN, FVKESK. The V gene end was trimmed by 5 bases and the J gene end by 0 bases; junction bases not matched to a gene: 5. In nucleotides, the CDR3 is TGTGCCAGCAGCGTGACAGGGGTCTCTAACTATGGCTACACCTTC. It encodes CASSVTGVSNYGYTF.

The chain links TRBV2 to TRBJ2-3; 16 bases are a match to TRBD2. Germline assignment: CDR1 SNHLY and CDR2 FYNNEI. With 3 bases clipped from V and 5 bases from J, the junction kept 5 bases outside the gene matches. This CDR3 has 17 residues. The CDR3 is CASSEGLAGGPVDTQYF. CDR3 nucleotide sequence: TGTGCCAGCAGTGAGGGACTAGCGGGGGGGCCGGTAGATACGCAGTATTTT.

Concerning this clone itself: Within the sample, other DNA sequences also encode this same CDR3. This chain links TRBV30 with TRBJ2-7; 10 bases are a match to TRBD2. The CDR3 is made up of 13 amino acids. Per the germline V gene, CDR1 is GTSNPN and CDR2 is SVGIG (reference sequence). Trimming at V came to 2 bases and at J to 6 bases, leaving 4 bases not matched to a gene. The CDR3 here is CAWSPSGSGEQYF. The CDR3 nucleotides are TGTGCCTGGAGTCCTAGCGGGAGTGGCGAGCAGTACTTC.

The chain links TRBV28 to TRBJ1-1; D not resolved. Germline CDR1 is MDHEN and CDR2 is SYDVKM. With 6 bases removed from V and 6 bases from J, the gap between germline ends came to 17 bases. There are 14 residues in the CDR3. CDR3 nucleotides: TGTGCCAGCAGCCCCGGACCTGGCGCGGCTGAAGCTTTCTTT. Translation gives CASSPGPGAAEAFF.

The rearrangement joins TRBV28 to TRBJ2-3, with a tentative D call TRBD2 (5 bases). Germline values: CDR1 MDHEN, CDR2 SYDVKM. The V end was cut by 3 bases, the J end by 9 bases, with 10 bases between. This CDR3 spans 12 amino acids. The CDR3 DNA is TGTGCCAGCAGTTTTCAGGCGGGCACGCAGTATTTT. As protein: CASSFQAGTQYF.

The V gene is TRBV29-1, the J gene TRBJ2-5; D might be TRBD1 (5 bases). The CDR3 has 15 amino acids. V shed 4 bases and J shed 5 bases, with 20 bases lying between them. The V gene's germline CDR1 is SQVTM and CDR2 ANQGSEA. CDR3 protein: CSVVETRAVGETQYF. CDR3 DNA: TGCAGCGTTGTCGAGACCAGGGCGGTAGGGGAGACCCAGTACTTC.

The rearrangement uses TRBV7-3 and TRBJ2-3; 8 bases match TRBD1. V gave up 5 bases and J gave up 3 bases; unmatched junction bases: 7. CDR1 SGHTA and CDR2 FQGTGA come from the germline V gene. The CDR3 has 15 amino acids. This CDR3 reads CASSARQGRTDTQYF. CDR3 coding DNA: TGTGCCAGCAGCGCCAGACAGGGGAGGACAGATACGCAGTATTTT.

The chain carries TRBV11-2 and TRBJ1-1; D is unclear. V lost 0 bases and J 4 bases, leaving 12 bases between the germline ends. The germline V gene has CDR1 SGHAT and CDR2 FQNNGV. The CDR3 is made up of 15 amino acids. In DNA form, the CDR3 reads TGTGCCAGCAGCTTAGAAGGCGCCGGGCGCACTGAAGCTTTCTTT. Amino acids: CASSLEGAGRTEAFF.

A single count supports this clone. V is TRBV9 and J is TRBJ2-5, with D uncertain. Germline V gene sequence: CDR1 SGDLS, CDR2 YYNGEE. CDR3 size: 14 residues. V lost 0 bases and J lost 0, with 6 bases in between. The DNA of the CDR3 is TGTGCCAGCAGCGTAGACGGCAACCAAGAGACCCAGTACTTC. As protein: CASSVDGNQETQYF. The full variable domain, in which reference TRBV9 and TRBJ2-5 provide the parts outside the CDR3, is DSGVTQTPKHLITATGQRVTLRCSPRSGDLSVYWYQQSLDQGLQFLIQYYNGEERAKGNILERFSAQQFPDLHSELNLSSLELGDSALYFCASSVDGNQETQYFGPGTRLLVL.

CDR3: CASSPRQTLNTEAFF. CDR3 bases: TGTGCCAGCAGCCCGAGACAGACCCTGAACACTGAAGCTTTCTTT. The chain employs TRBV9 and TRBJ1-1; the D gene is possibly TRBD1 (5 bases). Looked up from germline, CDR1 is SGDLS and CDR2 is YYNGEE. Trimming took off 4 bases at V and 0 bases at J, with 13 bases between the two ends. The CDR3 extends over 15 amino acids.